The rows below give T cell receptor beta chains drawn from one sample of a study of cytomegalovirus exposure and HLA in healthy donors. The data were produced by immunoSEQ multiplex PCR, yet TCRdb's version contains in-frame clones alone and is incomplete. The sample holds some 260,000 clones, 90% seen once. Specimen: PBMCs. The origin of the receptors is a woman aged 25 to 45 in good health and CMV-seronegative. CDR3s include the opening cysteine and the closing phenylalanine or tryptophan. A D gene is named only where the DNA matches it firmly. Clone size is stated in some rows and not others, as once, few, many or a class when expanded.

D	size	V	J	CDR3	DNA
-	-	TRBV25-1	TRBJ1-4	CASSGGFNEKLFF	TGTGCCAGCAGTGGGGGATTTAATGAAAAACTGTTTTTT
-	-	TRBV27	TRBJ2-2	CASSSQNTGELFF	TGTGCCAGCAGTTCCCAGAACACCGGGGAGCTGTTTTTT
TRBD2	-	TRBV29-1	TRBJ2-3	CSVEDLPPELAGGSLSTDTQYF	TGCAGCGTTGAAGATCTTCCCCCCGAACTAGCGGGAGGGAGTCTTAGCACAGATACGCAGTATTTT
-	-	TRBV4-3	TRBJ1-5	CASSQVTGTNQPQHF	TGCGCCAGCAGCCAAGTAACTGGGACAAATCAGCCCCAGCATTTT
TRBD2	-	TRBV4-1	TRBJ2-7	CASSQDTSGSYEQYF	TGCGCCAGCAGCCAAGATACTAGCGGGAGCTACGAGCAGTACTTC
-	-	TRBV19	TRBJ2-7	CASSSASGSYEQYF	TGTGCCAGTAGTTCCGCTTCGGGGTCCTACGAGCAGTACTTC
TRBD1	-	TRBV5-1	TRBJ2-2	CASSLDGQGTGELFF	TGCGCCAGCAGCTTGGACGGACAGGGAACCGGGGAGCTGTTTTTT
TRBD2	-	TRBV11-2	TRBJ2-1	CASSLDPGLGFEQFF	TGTGCCAGCAGCTTAGACCCGGGACTAGGTTTTGAGCAGTTCTTC
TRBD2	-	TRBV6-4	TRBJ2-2	CASSVLAGDTGELFF	TGTGCCAGCAGCGTTCTAGCGGGGGACACCGGGGAGCTGTTTTTT
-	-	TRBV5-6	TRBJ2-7	CASSLGVDTFYEQYF	TGTGCCAGCAGCTTGGGGGTGGACACATTCTACGAGCAGTACTTC
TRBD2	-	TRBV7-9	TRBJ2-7	CASSSRETSGPTYEQYF	TGTGCCAGCAGCTCTAGGGAGACTAGCGGACCGACTTACGAGCAGTACTTC
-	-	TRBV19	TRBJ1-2	CASSNVRAGNGYTF	TGTGCCAGTAGTAATGTCAGGGCGGGGAATGGCTACACCTTC
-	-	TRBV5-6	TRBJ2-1	CASSPYSAPGFEQFF	TGTGCCAGCAGCCCCTACAGCGCGCCCGGCTTTGAGCAGTTCTTC
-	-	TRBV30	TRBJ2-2	CAWSVATGRTGELFF	TGTGCCTGGAGTGTGGCCACAGGGAGGACCGGGGAGCTGTTTTTT
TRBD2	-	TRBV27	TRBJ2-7	CASTLRAGGPYEQYF	TGTGCCAGCACCCTCAGAGCGGGAGGCCCTTACGAGCAGTACTTC
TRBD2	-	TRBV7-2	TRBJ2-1	CASNQLAGSWNEQFF	TGTGCCAGCAACCAACTAGCGGGATCTTGGAATGAGCAGTTCTTC
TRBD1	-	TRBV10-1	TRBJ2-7	CASSGRTGAYEQYF	TGCGCCAGCAGTGGCCGGACAGGGGCCTACGAGCAGTACTTC
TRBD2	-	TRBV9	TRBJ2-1	CASSPQGLAGEYNEQFF	TGTGCCAGCAGCCCCCAGGGACTAGCGGGAGAGTACAATGAGCAGTTCTTC
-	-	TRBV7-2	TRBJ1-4	CASSFGLYEKLFF	TGTGCCAGCAGCTTTGGGCTTTATGAAAAACTGTTTTTT
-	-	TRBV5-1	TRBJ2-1	CASSPRTDTEQFF	TGCGCCAGCAGCCCGCGGACCGACACCGAGCAGTTCTTC
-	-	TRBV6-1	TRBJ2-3	CASNPTGLSTDTQYF	TGTGCCAGCAACCCGACAGGTCTTAGCACAGATACGCAGTATTTT
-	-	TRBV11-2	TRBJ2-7	CASSLSGIEQYF	TGTGCCAGCAGCTTATCCGGGATCGAGCAGTACTTC
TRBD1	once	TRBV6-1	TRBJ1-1	CAGLKLGQMNTEAFF	TGTGCCGGCCTAAAACTGGGACAGATGAACACTGAAGCTTTCTTT
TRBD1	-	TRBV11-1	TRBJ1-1	CAIPRPGTGDIGEAFF	TGTGCCATCCCCCGTCCCGGGACAGGGGATATTGGTGAAGCTTTCTTT
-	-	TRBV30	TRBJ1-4	CAWSLRGATNEKLFF	TGTGCCTGGAGCCTTAGGGGGGCAACTAATGAAAAACTGTTTTTT
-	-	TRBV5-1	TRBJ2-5	CASSRGDSPWSQYF	TGCGCCAGCAGCAGAGGGGACTCCCCTTGGTCCCAGTACTTC
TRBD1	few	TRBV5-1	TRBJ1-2	CASSVGTDYGYTF	TGCGCCAGCAGCGTGGGGACAGACTATGGCTACACCTTC
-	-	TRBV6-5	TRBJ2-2	CASRGQSTGELFF	TGTGCCAGCAGAGGACAGTCCACCGGGGAGCTGTTTTTT
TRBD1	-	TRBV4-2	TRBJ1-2	CASSQDLGDRGYGYTF	TGTGCCAGCAGCCAAGATCTAGGGGACAGGGGGTATGGCTACACCTTC
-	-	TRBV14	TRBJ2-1	CASSQDVGVGPYNEQFF	TGTGCCAGCAGCCAAGATGTGGGGGTCGGACCCTACAATGAGCAGTTCTTC
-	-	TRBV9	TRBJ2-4	CASSGLGGGIQYF	TGTGCCAGCAGTGGCTTGGGGGGCGGCATTCAGTACTTC
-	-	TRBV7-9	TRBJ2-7	CASSLPLSNEQYF	TGTGCCAGCAGCTTACCCCTATCCAACGAGCAGTACTTC
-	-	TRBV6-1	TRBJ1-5	CASSEYVPQPQHF	TGTGCCAGCAGTGAATACGTCCCTCAGCCCCAGCATTTT
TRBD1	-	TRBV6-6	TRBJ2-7	CASSQLGQGPSEQYF	TGTGCCAGCAGCCAACTGGGACAGGGCCCTTCGGAGCAGTACTTC
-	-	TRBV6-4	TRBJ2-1	CASSLSSVTPNEQFF	TGTGCCAGCAGCCTGTCTAGCGTGACACCCAATGAGCAGTTCTTC
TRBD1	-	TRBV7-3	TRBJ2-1	CASSLIPTGIPENDNEQFF	TGTGCCAGCAGCTTAATTCCGACAGGGATTCCCGAGAATGACAATGAGCAGTTCTTC
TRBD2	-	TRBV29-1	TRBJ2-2	CSVVRTSGRAGTGELFF	TGCAGCGTTGTCCGGACTAGCGGGAGGGCGGGCACCGGGGAGCTGTTTTTT
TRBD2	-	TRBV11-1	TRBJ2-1	CASSVGTSAYAPYNEQFF	TGTGCCAGCAGCGTCGGGACTAGCGCCTATGCACCTTACAATGAGCAGTTCTTC